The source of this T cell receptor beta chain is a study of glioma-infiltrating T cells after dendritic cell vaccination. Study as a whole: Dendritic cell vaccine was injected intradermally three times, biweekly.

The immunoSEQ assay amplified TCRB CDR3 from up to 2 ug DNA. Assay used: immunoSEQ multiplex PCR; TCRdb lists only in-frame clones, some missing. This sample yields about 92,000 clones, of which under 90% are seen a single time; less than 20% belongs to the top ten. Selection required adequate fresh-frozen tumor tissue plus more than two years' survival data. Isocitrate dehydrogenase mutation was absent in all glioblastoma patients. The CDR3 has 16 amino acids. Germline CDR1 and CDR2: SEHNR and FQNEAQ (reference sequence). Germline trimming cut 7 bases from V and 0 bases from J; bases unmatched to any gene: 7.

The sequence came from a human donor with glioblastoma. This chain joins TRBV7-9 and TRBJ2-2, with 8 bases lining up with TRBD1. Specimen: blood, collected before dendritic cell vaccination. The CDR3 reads CASTIPGQANTGELFF. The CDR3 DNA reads TGTGCCAGCACCATACCGGGACAGGCGAACACCGGGGAGCTGTTTTTT.